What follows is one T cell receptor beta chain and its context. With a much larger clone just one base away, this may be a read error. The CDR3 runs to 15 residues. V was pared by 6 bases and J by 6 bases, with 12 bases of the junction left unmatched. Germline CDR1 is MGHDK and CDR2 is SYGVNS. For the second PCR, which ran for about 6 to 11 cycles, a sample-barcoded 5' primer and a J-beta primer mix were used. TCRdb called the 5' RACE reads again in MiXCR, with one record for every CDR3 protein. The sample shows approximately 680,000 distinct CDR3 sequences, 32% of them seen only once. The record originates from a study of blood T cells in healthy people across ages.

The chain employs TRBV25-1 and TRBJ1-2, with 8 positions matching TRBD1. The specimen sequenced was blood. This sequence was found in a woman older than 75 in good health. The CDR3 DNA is TGTGCCAGCAGCCCTCCGGGACAGGTTTTCCATGGCTACACCTTC. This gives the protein CASSPPGQVFHGYTF.